The clone carrying this T cell receptor beta chain is judged large (0.1 to 1%). Its antigen is unidentified. Trimming removed 6 bases from V and 4 bases from J; junction bases left unmatched: 6. The CDR3 has 15 residues. Germline CDR1 is MNHEY and CDR2 is SVGEGT. The Oncomine TCR Beta short-read assay sequenced DNA from cultured CD4+ T cells. Each CDR3 protein gets one entry after TCRdb re-called the PCR reads with MiXCR. The sample has roughly 9,800 distinct CDR3 sequences; under 80% are singletons. The record originates from a study of vaccination and CD4 T cells after COVID-19. Study-wide findings and caveats: The study sampled relatively few convalescent patients and omitted early post-infection timepoints.

Treatment noted: approximately nine-day PBMC culture with coronavirus spike peptide pools or control peptides (ViraFEST assay). The rearrangement links TRBV6-2 or TRBV6-3 to TRBJ2-2, with 9 bases lining up with TRBD2. Source material: CD4+ T cells from blood, cultured in vitro. The origin of this receptor is a human donor who had recovered from COVID-19. The CDR3 sequence: CASRVVAGVTGELFF. The DNA for the CDR3 is TGTGCCAGCAGGGTAGTAGCGGGAGTCACCGGGGAGCTGTTTTTT.